This T cell receptor (beta chain) was sequenced during a study of tumor-infiltrating lymphocytes in oesophageal squamous cell carcinoma. Each CDR3 protein is one row after TCRdb ran MiXCR on the PCR reads. The table has 12,000 or so distinct CDR3 sequences, about 54% seen once. Germline CDR1 is MNHEY and CDR2 is SVGAGI. The CDR3 runs 13 residues. Trimming took off 0 bases at V and 4 bases at J, with 5 bases between the two ends. The material sequenced was esophageal tumor tissue. The V gene is TRBV6-5, the J gene TRBJ2-3; no firm D call. This TCR derives from a female donor with esophageal squamous cell carcinoma. CDR3 bases: TGTGCCAGCAGTTACTCGAGGCCAGATACGCAGTATTTT. It is translated as CASSYSRPDTQYF.